This section outlines one T cell receptor (beta chain) sequence together with its context. Its specificity is unknown. This sample was taken from a study of T-cell reconstitution after alpha-beta-depleted transplantation in children. V gave up 0 bases and J gave up 0 bases; unmatched junction bases: 8. Germline values: CDR1 SGHRS, CDR2 YFSETQ. The CDR3 contains 17 residues. General study points: Elevated TCRbeta diversity at day 60 was traced, in some patients, to surviving recipient T cells and thymic progenitors. Expanded graft clones numbering several hundred reportedly gave rise to alpha-beta T cells about two months after transplant. Among T cells one year after transplant, newly produced cells accounted for most counts and diversity.

Preparation of the TCRbeta library involved a method that used unique molecular identifiers. Via MiXCR, TCRdb re-called the PCR reads, giving one row per CDR3 protein. The top ten hold 11% to 15% of the sample, which has fewer than 700,000 distinct CDR3 sequences, roughly 23% seen once. This receptor was taken from a boy under three years old who had a stem cell transplant for acute myeloid leukemia, so the T cells may come from the graft donor. The sequenced sample was PBMCs, mostly from graft donor cells, obtained 360 days after TCRalphabeta/CD19-depleted stem cell transplant. The rearrangement joins TRBV5-1 to TRBJ2-5; 7 positions agree with TRBD1. The CDR3 DNA follows: TGCGCCAGCAGCTTGGCCCTGGGGACAGAGTACCAAGAGACCCAGTACTTC. Translating gives CASSLALGTEYQETQYF.